Presented here are 9 T cell receptor beta chains from one specimen sequenced in a study of T-cell memory formation after mild COVID-19. In TCRdb, the 5' RACE reads were re-called with MiXCR into one record per CDR3 protein. The table records approximately 400,000 distinct CDR3 sequences, 18% of them present only once. The sequencing sample was made of PBMCs or a T cell subset sorted from them (not recorded which). These receptors originate from a man aged 18 to 30 who had mild COVID-19 (a few samples of this study predate the infection). Cell type and time point are not known.

CDR3 nucleotides: TGTGCCAGCAGCGTGGGACTGGGGGACCTCTATGGCTACACCTTC. As protein: CASSVGLGDLYGYTF. This sequence joins TRBV9 and TRBJ1-2; a possible D gene is TRBD1 (5 bases). Germline-derived CDR1 and CDR2 are SGDLS and YYNGEE. Trimming pared 2 bases from V and 4 bases from J, leaving 15 bases between. The CDR3 totals 15 residues.

The table lists this clonotype with a few counts. In DNA, the CDR3 is TGTGCCAGCAGTTACTCGAGTCGGCCCCAGCATTTT. Protein product: CASSYSSRPQHF. The J gene is TRBJ1-5, the V gene TRBV6-6; no clear D. Germline loops: CDR1 MNHNY, CDR2 SVGAGI (reference sequence). The V and J ends lost 0 bases and 9 bases respectively, with 6 bases between them. This CDR3 region has 12 residues.

The chain uses TRBV6-6 and TRBJ2-7; D is possibly TRBD2 (7 bases). This CDR3 is 15 amino acids long. Per the germline V gene, CDR1 is MNHNY and CDR2 is SVGAGI (reference sequence). Deletions cut 3 bases from V and 5 bases from J, with 17 bases between. In DNA form, the CDR3 reads TGTGCCAGCAGTTATTCCCGGGGGGCGTCTGACGAGCAGTACTTC. It is translated as CASSYSRGASDEQYF.

The rearrangement uses TRBV12-3 or TRBV12-4 and TRBJ2-1; TRBD2 matches at 11 bases. The CDR3 length is 15 residues. J was trimmed by 1 base and V by 5 bases; bases with no gene match: 1. The CDR3 DNA is TGTGCCAGCAGTACTAGCGGGAGTTCCTACAATGAGCAGTTCTTC. Its translation is CASSTSGSSYNEQFF.

The chain has TRBV6-1 and TRBJ2-1, with TRBD1 matching over 8 bases. The CDR3 sequence is 16 residues long. The V and J ends lost 1 base and 4 bases, in that order; junction bases with no gene match: 6. The germline CDR1 and CDR2 sequences are MNHNS and SASEGT. CDR3 nucleotides: TGTGCCAGCAGTGAAGAGGGACAGGACGTGTACAATGAGCAGTTCTTC. This translates into CASSEEGQDVYNEQFF.

This clonotype was picked up a small number of times. At one of its ends the junction is not consistent with the germline gene, which may arise from a read error. This rearrangement joins TRBV6-1 to TRBJ2-7, with TRBD1 as a possible D gene (6 bases). This CDR3 region has 16 residues. The germline V gene encodes CDR1 MNHNS and CDR2 SASEGT. The DNA of the CDR3 is TGTGCCAGCAGAGAAGGAAGGGGCAGGGGATACTACGAGCAGTACTTC. Its protein is CASREGRGRGYYEQYF.

J is TRBJ2-2 and V is TRBV11-2; D ambiguous. V dropped 3 bases and J dropped 2 bases, with 10 bases sitting between them. The germline V gene encodes CDR1 SGHAT and CDR2 FQNNGV. The CDR3 sequence is 15 residues long. CDR3 coding DNA: TGTGCCAGCAGCTTCCGTAAGACTAACACCGGGGAGCTGTTTTTT. It encodes CASSFRKTNTGELFF.

The CDR3 DNA is TGCGCCAGCAGTCAATCGGGGGCAAATGGACAGGGCGTGGCCCAGTACTTC. Its protein is CASSQSGANGQGVAQYF. The genes are TRBV23-1 and TRBJ2-5; 8 nucleotides align to TRBD1. TRBV23-1 is an open reading frame, and its role is uncertain. V was pared by 0 bases and J by 9 bases, with 15 bases of the junction left unmatched. This CDR3 contains 17 residues.

This rearrangement joins TRBV6-2 or TRBV6-3 to TRBJ1-2; a possible D gene is TRBD1 (5 bases). The germline CDR1 and CDR2 sequences are MNHEY and SVGEGT. V dropped 5 bases and J dropped 2 bases, with 9 bases sitting between them. The CDR3 covers 13 residues. The CDR3 DNA reads as TGTGCCAGCAGTGCGACAGAAAACTATGGCTACACCTTC. This sequence encodes CASSATENYGYTF.